This passage covers 22 T cell receptor beta chains from one sample sequenced in a study of blood T cells in healthy people across ages (dated by TCRdb to the mid-2010s). The library was built by means of 5' RACE. TCRdb names Illumina HiSeq 2500 as the instrument used. The second PCR ran for roughly 7 to 12 cycles and used a J-beta primer mix along with a sample-barcoded 5' primer. The raw public data were reprocessed by TCRdb itself: fastp quality trimming at Q25, MiXCR clonotype calling, in-frame beta chains only. For every CDR3 protein sequence, its rows merge into one entry that carries the most common genes and DNA. Present in this sample are some 880,000 distinct CDR3 sequences, about 36% of which were seen just once. Roughly 13% of the sample goes to the ten largest clones. Material for sequencing was blood. The receptor set was obtained from a man aged 18-30 years in good health.

The genes are TRBV12-3 or TRBV12-4 and TRBJ1-4; D is perhaps TRBD1 (5 bases). V was cut by 4 bases and J by 7 bases, with 13 bases left in between. CDR3 length: 14 residues. This CDR3 reads CASSSIGAGEKLFF. CDR3 nucleotides: TGTGCCAGCAGTTCAATCGGGGCGGGTGAAAAACTGTTTTTT.

The gene calls are TRBV11-2 and TRBJ2-2, with D possibly TRBD2 on 6 matching bases. Germline CDR1 SGHAT, CDR2 FQNNGV. This CDR3 contains 16 residues. Trimming pared 5 bases from V and 7 bases from J, leaving 20 bases between. The DNA for the CDR3 is TGTGCCAGCAGCCGAGCGGCGGGGATTAGTGGCGGGGAGCTGTTTTTT. Translating gives CASSRAAGISGGELFF.

The J gene is TRBJ2-3, the V gene TRBV6-2 or TRBV6-3; tentatively, D is TRBD1 or TRBD2 (5 bases each). Germline assignment: CDR1 MNHEY and CDR2 SVGEGT. The length of the CDR3 is 12 residues. The V and J ends lost 7 bases and 7 bases respectively, with 12 bases between them. Here the CDR3 DNA reads TGTGCCAGCACCCCCCCGGGGCATACGCAGTATTTT. This gives the protein CASTPPGHTQYF.

The table lists this clonotype with a few counts. This rearrangement joins TRBV4-3 to TRBJ2-3, with 11 positions matching TRBD2. J gave up 0 bases and V 0 bases, and 11 bases lay outside the gene matches. Germline lookup yields CDR1 LGHNA and CDR2 YSLEER. This CDR3 contains 20 residues. The CDR3 DNA sequence: TGCGCCAGCAGCCAAGATCGAGGACTAGCGGGCCAGTTTAGCACAGATACGCAGTATTTT. Amino acid sequence: CASSQDRGLAGQFSTDTQYF.

V usage is TRBV4-3 and J usage is TRBJ1-2; weak D call: TRBD1 (6 bases). V lost 3 bases to trimming and J lost 2 bases, with 16 bases between them. This CDR3 contains 16 residues. The germline V gene encodes CDR1 LGHNA and CDR2 YSLEER. This chain's CDR3 is CASSQEGGGLNYGYTF. Here the CDR3 DNA reads TGCGCCAGCAGCCAGGAAGGTGGGGGCCTAAACTATGGCTACACCTTC.

The DNA of the CDR3 is TGTGCCAGCAGTTACACAGAAACCTACGAGCAGTTCTTC. Protein product: CASSYTETYEQFF. The rearrangement joins TRBV6-2 or TRBV6-3 to TRBJ2-1; no definite D call. Germline V gives CDR1 MNHEY, CDR2 SVGEGT. Trimming pared 2 bases from V and 10 bases from J, leaving 12 bases between. The CDR3 is 13 residues long.

The chain has TRBV20-1 and TRBJ2-1; 12 bases align to TRBD2. This CDR3 contains 14 residues. The V segment lost 6 bases and the J segment 8 bases; nucleotides outside the gene matches: 8. Germline loops: CDR1 DFQATT, CDR2 SNEGSKA (reference sequence). The CDR3 loop is CSAPGTSGFYEQFF. The CDR3 bases are TGCAGTGCGCCTGGGACTAGCGGGTTCTATGAGCAGTTCTTC.

This clonotype was seen a handful of times. The chain recombines TRBV12-5 with TRBJ1-2; D is undetermined. Trimming cost V 6 bases and J 4 bases, with 12 bases left between them. The V gene's germline CDR1 is LGHNT and CDR2 FRNRAP. The CDR3 covers 13 residues. The CDR3 is CASGPDGPYGYTF. The CDR3 bases are TGTGCTAGTGGCCCGGACGGGCCCTATGGCTACACCTTC.

The chain uses TRBV28 and TRBJ1-2; the match to TRBD1 covers 7 bases. Per the germline V gene, CDR1 is MDHEN and CDR2 is SYDVKM. After removal of 5 bases from V and 4 bases from J, the junction contained 7 bases not matched to a gene. The CDR3 is 14 residues long. The CDR3 DNA sequence: TGTGCCAGCAGTCGCCAACAGGGGACCTATGGCTACACCTTC. This gives the protein CASSRQQGTYGYTF.

In its sample, this clonotype was seen a few times. The V gene is TRBV5-1, the J gene TRBJ2-5; D not resolved. V lost 4 bases and J 2 bases, leaving 12 bases between the germline ends. The CDR3 covers 14 residues. Germline CDR1 SGHRS, CDR2 YFSETQ. The CDR3, as DNA: TGCGCCAGCAGCCCCCAGGTGGAGCAAGAGACCCAGTACTTC. Protein: CASSPQVEQETQYF.

This chain uses TRBV4-1 with TRBJ2-1; 9 bases fit TRBD2. The CDR3 is 15 residues long. In germline, CDR1 is MGHRA, CDR2 YSYEKL. V lost 3 bases and J lost 7; bases outside the gene matches: 7. CDR3: CASSQPLGLANEQFF. DNA for the CDR3: TGCGCCAGCAGCCAGCCCCTCGGACTAGCGAATGAGCAGTTCTTC.

The chain joins TRBV4-1 to TRBJ2-2, with D possibly matching TRBD1 (6 bases). From germline, CDR1 is MGHRA and CDR2 YSYEKL. The CDR3 runs to 14 residues. The V and J ends lost 6 bases and 3 bases respectively, with 11 bases between them. The CDR3: CASREQGYTGELFF. CDR3 sequence (DNA): TGCGCCAGCAGGGAACAGGGTTACACCGGGGAGCTGTTTTTT.

In regard to this clonotype: At one of its ends the junction is not consistent with the germline gene, which may arise from a read error. The chain is built from TRBV7-6 and TRBJ1-1; 8 bases map to TRBD1. In germline, CDR1 is SGHVS, CDR2 FNYEAQ. The CDR3 consists of 12 residues. CDR3 protein: CATGGLNTEVFF. The CDR3 coding sequence is TGTGCCACAGGGGGCTTGAACACTGAAGTTTTCTTT.

The chain recombines TRBV29-1 with TRBJ1-1; the D is unclear. The germline V gene has CDR1 SQVTM and CDR2 ANQGSEA. V gave up 7 bases and J gave up 0 bases, with 9 bases separating them. CDR3 length equals 12 residues. The CDR3 loop is CSGLAMNTEAFF. In nucleotides, the CDR3 is TGCAGCGGCCTGGCGATGAACACTGAAGCTTTCTTT.

The genes are TRBV15 and TRBJ1-5, with 7 bases fitting TRBD1. This CDR3 is built from 13 residues. V lost 7 bases, J lost 4 bases, and 4 bases stayed unmatched. Per germline, CDR1 LNHNV and CDR2 YYDKDF (reference sequence). In nucleotides, the CDR3 is TGTGCCACCATCGGGACAGTAAATCAGCCCCAGCATTTT. Translating it yields CATIGTVNQPQHF.

This clonotype was picked up many times. J is TRBJ1-5 and V is TRBV5-1, with 10 positions matching TRBD1. V trimming: 2 bases; J trimming: 5 bases; junction bases outside the gene matches: 1. This CDR3 is 14 amino acids long. From germline, CDR1 is SGHRS and CDR2 YFSETQ. The CDR3 protein is CASSLGTGDQPQHF. In nucleotides, the CDR3 is TGCGCCAGCAGCTTAGGGACAGGGGATCAGCCCCAGCATTTT.

J is TRBJ2-2 and V is TRBV29-1, with D perhaps TRBD1 (5 bases). Deletions cut 4 bases from V and 3 bases from J, with 18 bases between. Germline values: CDR1 SQVTM, CDR2 ANQGSEA. CDR3 length equals 16 residues. CDR3 sequence reads: CSVVGVGQGYTGELFF. CDR3 in DNA: TGCAGCGTTGTTGGGGTAGGGCAGGGTTACACCGGGGAGCTGTTTTTT.

This clonotype was detected only once. The chain carries TRBV7-2 and TRBJ1-2; 8 bases line up with TRBD1. The CDR3 sequence is 15 residues long. CDR1 and CDR2 (germline): SGHTA, FQGNSA. V lost 5 bases to trimming and J lost 2 bases; unmatched junction nucleotides: 7. The CDR3 DNA reads as TGTGCCAGCAGCGAATCGGGACAGGCGAACTATGGCTACACCTTC. Its translation is CASSESGQANYGYTF.

This clonotype was seen repeatedly, ten times or more. The CDR3 loop reads CASSLGQGSSYNEQFF. The CDR3 DNA sequence: TGCGCCAGCAGCCTCGGACAGGGATCCTCTTACAATGAGCAGTTCTTC. The gene calls are TRBV5-1 and TRBJ2-1, with 8 positions matching TRBD1. Germline V CDR1 and CDR2: SGHRS, YFSETQ. V shed 4 bases and J 4 bases; nucleotides not matched to a gene: 10. This CDR3 comprises 16 residues.

The rearrangement links TRBV12-3 or TRBV12-4 to TRBJ1-1; TRBD1 is a possible D gene (6 bases). The length of the CDR3 is 13 residues. Trimming pared 7 bases from V and 9 bases from J, leaving 18 bases between. In DNA form, the CDR3 reads TGTGCCAGCACCCTTCTTGACAGGTCCCAAGCTTTCTTT. As protein: CASTLLDRSQAFF.

This clonotype occurred a few times. V usage is TRBV5-1 and J usage is TRBJ1-1; D possibly corresponds to TRBD1 (5 bases). From germline, CDR1 is SGHRS and CDR2 YFSETQ. CDR3 length equals 14 residues. Trimming stripped 3 bases from V and 1 base from J, with 10 bases between. This chain's CDR3 is CASSSGPANTEAFF. CDR3 coding DNA: TGCGCCAGCAGCTCGGGACCGGCGAACACTGAAGCTTTCTTT.

The rearrangement uses TRBV9 and TRBJ1-1; TRBD1 is a possible D gene (5 bases). The CDR3 has 15 residues. V was pared by 4 bases and J by 1 base, with 14 bases between. CDR1 SGDLS and CDR2 YYNGEE come from the germline V gene. CDR3 DNA: TGTGCCAGCAGCAGAACGACAGTGGGGAACACTGAAGCTTTCTTT. It codes for CASSRTTVGNTEAFF.